The present TCR beta chain was sequenced within a study of graft-versus-host responses after intestinal transplantation. About this clone itself: As yet, its antigen is unknown.

Assay used: immunoSEQ multiplex PCR; TCRdb lists only in-frame clones, some missing. The repertoire holds more than 100,000 clones, with 90% to 95% as singletons. Germline values: CDR1 PRHDT, CDR2 FYEKMQ (reference sequence). Trimming removed 4 bases at V and 4 bases at J, with 13 bases between. There are 14 residues in the CDR3. The chain carries TRBV13 and TRBJ1-1; D call uncertain. This clonotype originated in a human donor who received an intestinal transplant. Source: unstimulated CD4+ T cells sorted from spleen or lymph node cells, taken before intestinal transplant. The CDR3 here is CASSSWTLSTEAFF. CDR3 nucleotides: TGTGCCAGCAGCTCTTGGACCTTAAGCACTGAAGCTTTCTTT.